Following are 9 T cell receptor beta chains from one sample sequenced in a study of blood T cell repertoires in COVID-19. TCRdb keeps only in-frame clones here, not all; method: immunoSEQ multiplex PCR. The table lists over 130,000 clones, about three quarters of them singletons, with about 8.4% in the top ten. The material sequenced was peripheral blood. The source is a woman aged 50 to 60 with active or convalescent COVID-19.

This clone was seen only once. The chain couples TRBV19 to TRBJ1-6; 7 bases are a match to TRBD1. The CDR3 runs 14 residues. J lost 7 bases, V lost 7 bases, and 7 bases had no gene match. Per germline, CDR1 LNHDA and CDR2 SQIVND (reference sequence). The CDR3: CASTNRGGNSPLHF. CDR3 coding DNA: TGTGCCAGTACCAACAGGGGAGGAAATTCACCCCTCCACTTT.

This clone was seen a handful of times. The chain joins TRBV6-5 to TRBJ1-2; D unresolved. The length of the CDR3 is 12 residues. The V end was cut by 6 bases, the J end by 8 bases, with 13 bases between. The germline gives CDR1 MNHEY, CDR2 SVGAGI. The CDR3 is CASRPGPVGYTF. The CDR3 coding sequence is TGTGCCAGCAGGCCTGGGCCGGTCGGCTACACCTTC.

The rearrangement joins TRBV6-1 to TRBJ2-1, with TRBD1 matching over 8 bases. This CDR3 is built from 16 residues. Trimming at V came to 1 base and at J to 3 bases, leaving 5 bases not matched to a gene. Germline values: CDR1 MNHNS, CDR2 SASEGT. The CDR3 nucleotides are TGTGCCAGCAGTGAAGGGACAGGGAATCGCTACAATGAGCAGTTCTTC. Translation: CASSEGTGNRYNEQFF.

This chain links TRBV6-6 with TRBJ2-2; a possible D gene is TRBD1 (5 bases). Trimming took off 6 bases at V and 1 base at J, with 9 bases between the two ends. This CDR3 has 14 amino acids. CDR1 MNHNY and CDR2 SVGAGI come from the germline V gene (reference sequence). DNA for the CDR3: TGTGCCAGCAGCCCCGGACAGAACACCGGGGAGCTGTTTTTT. This codes for CASSPGQNTGELFF.

V gene TRBV6-5 combines with J gene TRBJ2-7; 7 bases match TRBD1. The CDR3 totals 14 residues. CDR1 MNHEY and CDR2 SVGAGI come from the germline V gene. Germline trimming cut 5 bases from V and 3 bases from J; bases unmatched to any gene: 7. This CDR3 is CASSPRTGSYEQYF. The CDR3 DNA reads as TGTGCCAGCAGTCCCAGGACAGGCAGCTACGAGCAGTACTTC.

The rearrangement links TRBV12-5 to TRBJ2-1; 14 bases are shared with TRBD2. V trimming: 6 bases; J trimming: 10 bases; junction bases outside the gene matches: 8. CDR1 is LGHNT and CDR2 is FRNRAP in the germline V gene. CDR3 length: 15 amino acids. CDR3 DNA: TGTGCTAGTGGGCCGGGACTAGCGGGAGTAAGGGAGCAGTTCTTC. This translates into CASGPGLAGVREQFF.

The rearrangement joins TRBV2 to TRBJ2-3, with TRBD2 as a possible D gene (5 bases). Between the trimmed V and J ends, which lost 5 bases and 6 bases, there was a span of 9 bases. There are 12 residues in the CDR3. Per germline, CDR1 SNHLY and CDR2 FYNNEI. The CDR3 DNA reads as TGTGCCAGCAGTCTTACTAGGGATACGCAGTATTTT. Translated: CASSLTRDTQYF.

The genes are TRBV19 and TRBJ1-2; weak D call: TRBD1 (5 bases). V was clipped by 6 bases and J by 4 bases, with 12 bases between them. CDR1 and CDR2 from the germline V gene are LNHDA and SQIVND (reference sequence). CDR3 size: 13 residues. The CDR3 sequence: CASRSTDGYGYTF. CDR3 nucleotide sequence: TGTGCCAGTAGATCGACAGACGGCTATGGCTACACCTTC. Together with reference TRBV19 and TRBJ1-2, the CDR3 gives the full variable domain: DGGITQSPKYLFRKEGQNVTLSCEQNLNHDAMYWYRQDPGQGLRLIYYSQIVNDFQKGDIAEGYSVSREKKESFPLTVTSAQKNPTAFYLCASRSTDGYGYTFGSGTRLTVV.

The gene calls are TRBV6-6 and TRBJ1-4, with a possible D match to TRBD1 (6 bases). Deletions cut 5 bases from V and 3 bases from J, with 22 bases between. Germline V CDR1 and CDR2: MNHNY, SVGAGI (reference sequence). This CDR3 contains 18 residues. The CDR3 sequence is CASSPLNRVRTSNEKLFF. Here the CDR3 DNA reads TGTGCCAGCAGTCCTTTAAACAGGGTCCGTACGTCTAATGAAAAACTGTTTTTT.